This T cell receptor beta chain emerged from a study of control samples from healthy donors and cancer patients (dated by TCRdb to the early 2020s). Trimmed from V: 3 bases; trimmed from J: 4 bases; junction bases lacking a gene match: 2. Based on the germline V gene, the CDR1 and CDR2 sequences are SQVTM and ANQGSEA. Taken from cysteine to phenylalanine, the CDR3 has 13 residues. Kept here is only the CDR3 DNA, which spans 39 bases and is read in frame from base 1. The library was prepared using the immunoSEQ multiplex PCR assay. TCRdb obtained this table from immuneACCESS and retained in-frame rearrangements with V and J assigned. These tables miss some clones; where compared with another copy, unresolved V genes account for less than half of the shortfall, and the remainder is unexplained. This sample holds roughly 400,000 clones; around nine tenths were observed only once. Clones ranked in the top ten supply 5.5% to 7.5% of the sample.

For this clone: What this receptor recognizes is not known. No much larger clonotype is one base removed from it; base qualities were not supplied.

Sequencing used PBMCs. The receptor was isolated from a man aged 40-50 years with head and neck cancer. The rearranged segments are TRBV29-1 and TRBJ1-3; 8 junctional bases match TRBD1. The CDR3 sequence is CSVDGDRGNTIYF. The DNA reads as follows: TGCAGCGTTGACGGGGACAGGGGAAACACCATATATTTT.